This T cell receptor beta chain came from a study of blood T cell repertoires in COVID-19. This CDR3 has 15 residues. The germline gives CDR1 MRHNA, CDR2 SNTAGT. Trimming took off 6 bases at V and 0 bases at J, with 9 bases between the two ends. This table comes from immunoSEQ multiplex PCR, and its TCRdb copy is limited to in-frame clones, with some not included. This sample has over 200,000 clones, with roughly 90% found just once. The sequencing sample was made of peripheral blood. The clonotype was recovered from a man in his forties or fifties with active or convalescent COVID-19. V gene TRBV6-4 combines with J gene TRBJ1-6; D unclear. The DNA for the CDR3 is TGTGCCAGCAGAGAGATGAGCTCCTATAATTCACCCCTCCACTTT. Translation: CASREMSSYNSPLHF.